The 30 T cell receptor beta chains presented below share a single source sample, sequenced in a study of blood T cells in healthy people across ages. Using a J-beta primer mix together with a sample-barcoded 5' primer, a second PCR was run for about 6 to 12 cycles. Each CDR3 protein gets one entry after TCRdb re-called the 5' RACE reads with MiXCR. The sample holds some 1.1 million distinct CDR3 sequences; approximately 38% are singletons and the top ten take around 14%. Specimen: blood. These receptors originate from a man between 18 and 29 years old in good health.

The chain couples TRBV29-1 to TRBJ2-1; tentatively, D is TRBD1 or TRBD2 (6 bases each). In germline, CDR1 is SQVTM, CDR2 ANQGSEA. The ends were cut back, 5 bases at V and 4 bases at J, with 30 bases in the middle. This CDR3 contains 19 residues. The chain's CDR3 is CSVRFRFFGRGPIYNEQFF. CDR3 in DNA: TGCAGCGTTAGGTTTCGATTTTTCGGCCGGGGGCCGATTTACAATGAGCAGTTCTTC.

V usage is TRBV7-2 and J usage is TRBJ2-1; TRBD1 aligns across 8 bases. The DNA end is a closer match to TRBJ2-7, so the J assignment may be wrong. Germline CDR1 and CDR2: SGHTA and FQGNSA. The CDR3 sequence is 15 residues long. The CDR3 DNA reads as TGTGCCAGCAGCCCCCAGGGACAGGATTACAATGAGCAGTACTTC. As protein: CASSPQGQDYNEQYF.

The chain joins TRBV6-4 to TRBJ2-2, with D hard to call. The CDR3 length is 16 residues. The V end was cut by 2 bases, the J end by 3 bases, with 13 bases between. Germline CDR1 and CDR2: MRHNA and SNTAGT. CDR3 sequence reads: CASSDPTSEDTGELFF. As DNA, the CDR3 is TGTGCCAGCAGTGACCCGACAAGCGAGGACACCGGGGAGCTGTTTTTT.

This chain uses TRBV5-1 with TRBJ1-1; TRBD1 is a possible D gene (6 bases). The V end was cut by 0 bases, the J end by 3 bases, with 15 bases between. Germline CDR1 is SGHRS and CDR2 is YFSETQ. This CDR3 contains 16 residues. The CDR3: CASSLGFGGADTEAFF. CDR3 sequence (DNA): TGCGCCAGCAGCTTGGGATTTGGGGGCGCGGACACTGAAGCTTTCTTT. Looking up the rest from reference TRBV5-1 and TRBJ1-1 gives the full variable domain: KAGVTQTPRYLIKTRGQQVTLSCSPISGHRSVSWYQQTPGQGLQFLFEYFSETQRNKGNFPGRFSGRQFSNSRSEMNVSTLELGDSALYLCASSLGFGGADTEAFFGQGTRLTVV.

V is TRBV20-1 and J is TRBJ2-3; D ambiguous. The CDR3 loop spans 13 amino acids. V lost 6 bases and J lost 5, with 15 bases in between. Germline V gives CDR1 DFQATT, CDR2 SNEGSKA (reference sequence). The CDR3 region is CSAKDSWEDTQYF. The CDR3 nucleotides read TGCAGTGCCAAGGATTCGTGGGAAGATACGCAGTATTTT.

This clonotype was found a few times. The chain joins TRBV4-3 to TRBJ1-6; D gene unclear. There are 13 residues in the CDR3. The germline V and J ends were trimmed by 0 bases and 10 bases, with 7 bases remaining between them. Germline V gene lookup returns CDR1 LGHNA and CDR2 YSLEER. CDR3 sequence (DNA): TGCGCCAGCAGCCAAGACGGAGTATCACCCCTCCACTTT. It is translated as CASSQDGVSPLHF.

The chain carries TRBV7-2 and TRBJ1-6; D unclear. Germline V gives CDR1 SGHTA, CDR2 FQGNSA. The length of the CDR3 is 13 residues. V lost 2 bases and J lost 5, with 4 bases in between. This CDR3 is CASSLWDNSPLHF. The CDR3 region has the DNA TGTGCCAGCAGCTTATGGGATAATTCACCCCTCCACTTT.

Worth noting for this clonotype: The junction and the germline gene differ at one end; a read error may be behind it. The chain couples TRBV7-9 to TRBJ2-1, with no clear D. Germline V CDR1 and CDR2: SEHNR, FQNEAQ (reference sequence). The CDR3 runs to 16 residues. The CDR3 nucleotides read TGTGCCAGCAGCTTAGAAACTTTGAGCTCCTACAACGAGCAGTTCTTC. Its protein product is CASSLETLSSYNEQFF.

This chain links TRBV20-1 with TRBJ1-4; perhaps TRBD1 as D (5 bases). The CDR3 sequence is 18 residues long. Germline CDR1 DFQATT, CDR2 SNEGSKA (reference sequence). The CDR3 DNA follows: TGCAGCGCACGGATCGCTGGGGGGGTCCAGGCAACTAATGAAAAACTGTTTTTT. Translating it yields CSARIAGGVQATNEKLFF.

The chain combines TRBV2 with TRBJ2-3; D ambiguous. Germline V gene sequence: CDR1 SNHLY, CDR2 FYNNEI. This CDR3 comprises 14 residues. Trimming cost V 3 bases and J 2 bases, with 9 bases left between them. CDR3 in amino acids: CASSESWSTDTQYF. DNA of the CDR3: TGTGCCAGCAGTGAGAGCTGGTCCACAGATACGCAGTATTTT. The entire variable domain, with the rest obtained from reference TRBV2 and TRBJ2-3, is as follows: EPEVTQTPSHQVTQMGQEVILRCVPISNHLYFYWYRQILGQKVEFLVSFYNNEISEKSEIFDDQFSVERPDGSNFTLKIRSTKLEDSAMYFCASSESWSTDTQYFGPGTRLTVL.

The chain recombines TRBV3-1 with TRBJ1-6; D is unclear. This CDR3 has 15 residues. Deletions cut 0 bases from V and 4 bases from J, with 7 bases between. Germline CDR1 is LGHDT and CDR2 is YNNKEL (reference sequence). CDR3 protein: CASSQESRYNSPLHF. The CDR3 region has the DNA TGTGCCAGCAGCCAAGAAAGCCGGTATAATTCACCCCTCCACTTT.

J is TRBJ2-4 and V is TRBV18; unclear D gene. Germline V lookup: CDR1 KGHSH, CDR2 LQKENI. Trimming pared 1 base from V and 15 bases from J, leaving 22 bases between. The CDR3 loop spans 15 amino acids. CDR3 region: CASSPLENSSYELYF. The CDR3 DNA sequence: TGTGCCAGCTCACCACTTGAGAACAGTAGCTACGAGCTGTACTTC.

The V call is TRBV27, the J call TRBJ1-1; 9 bases align to TRBD1. CDR1 and CDR2 from the germline V gene are MNHEY and SMNVEV (reference sequence). With V trimmed by 0 bases and J by 4 bases, 3 bases remained unmatched. The CDR3 sequence is 15 residues long. CDR3 DNA sequence: TGTGCCAGCAGTTTATCCGTGGACAGGGGCACTGAAGCTTTCTTT. This translates into CASSLSVDRGTEAFF.

This clonotype was observed a handful of times. The CDR3 loop reads CASNRQGAHNEQFF. In DNA, the CDR3 is TGTGCCAGCAATCGGCAGGGGGCCCACAATGAGCAGTTCTTC. V gene TRBV6-1 combines with J gene TRBJ2-1, with 8 bases that match TRBD1. The CDR3 contains 14 residues. Germline CDR1 reads MNHNS; CDR2 reads SASEGT. The V segment lost 7 bases and the J segment 5 bases; nucleotides outside the gene matches: 7.

V is TRBV14 and J is TRBJ1-6; D uncertain. CDR1 is SGHDN and CDR2 is FVKESK in the germline V gene. The CDR3 has 15 amino acids. Trimming pared 3 bases from V and 4 bases from J, leaving 10 bases between. The CDR3 sequence: CASSHEAYYNSPLHF. CDR3 DNA: TGTGCCAGCAGCCATGAGGCATATTATAATTCACCCCTCCACTTT.

There are a few counts of this clonotype. V is TRBV20-1 and J is TRBJ1-1; D possibly corresponds to TRBD1 (5 bases). The CDR3 contains 12 residues. The V end was cut by 2 bases, the J end by 5 bases, with 9 bases between. Germline values: CDR1 DFQATT, CDR2 SNEGSKA (reference sequence). The CDR3 reads CSARRGGTEAFF. The CDR3 DNA follows: TGCAGTGCTAGAAGGGGAGGAACTGAAGCTTTCTTT.

This clonotype was picked up a small number of times. The genes are TRBV12-3 or TRBV12-4 and TRBJ1-1; D remains unclear. The ends were cut back, 8 bases at V and 1 base at J, with 8 bases in the middle. The CDR3 contains 12 residues. Here the CDR3 DNA reads TGTGCCAGCCTCACGGGGAACACTGAAGCTTTCTTT. It codes for CASLTGNTEAFF.

The V call is TRBV29-1, the J call TRBJ2-7, with 8 nucleotides matching TRBD1. The germline CDR1 and CDR2 sequences are SQVTM and ANQGSEA. After removal of 3 bases from V and 5 bases from J, the junction contained 6 bases not matched to a gene. The CDR3 spans 13 residues. CDR3 bases: TGCAGCGTTGATGGTCAGGGGGCTCACGAGCAGTACTTC. It is translated as CSVDGQGAHEQYF.

The V call is TRBV6-6, the J call TRBJ2-2; 10 positions agree with TRBD1. The CDR3 covers 17 residues. Trimming took 6 bases from V and 8 from J; bases not matched to a gene: 15. The germline CDR1 and CDR2 sequences are MNHNY and SVGAGI (reference sequence). This CDR3 reads CASSKYRPGTGAGELFF. The CDR3 DNA sequence: TGTGCCAGCAGCAAATACCGACCCGGGACAGGGGCTGGGGAGCTGTTTTTT.

DNA for the CDR3: TGTGCCAGCAGTTTAGCCGATTCTGCTCAGCCCCAGCATTTT. Translated: CASSLADSAQPQHF. The genes are TRBV12-3 or TRBV12-4 and TRBJ1-5; no firm D call. Trimming shortened V by 0 bases and J by 6 bases, and 9 bases separated the two germline ends. There are 14 residues in the CDR3.

The rearrangement links TRBV29-1 to TRBJ2-7; tentative D call: TRBD1 (6 bases). Germline V gene lookup returns CDR1 SQVTM and CDR2 ANQGSEA. The ends were cut back, 6 bases at V and 3 bases at J, with 15 bases in the middle. The CDR3 sequence is 13 residues long. The CDR3 reads CSVTLLDSYEQYF. CDR3 nucleotide sequence: TGCAGCGTAACTCTATTGGACAGCTACGAGCAGTACTTC.

The chain has TRBV27 and TRBJ2-1, with TRBD1 as a possible D gene (6 bases). Trimming took 1 base from V and 6 from J, leaving 19 bases between them. This CDR3 has 17 residues. Germline CDR1 and CDR2: MNHEY and SMNVEV (reference sequence). Here the CDR3 reads CASSLFRGVTGINEQFF. Here the CDR3 DNA reads TGTGCCAGCAGTTTATTTAGAGGGGTCACAGGGATCAATGAGCAGTTCTTC.

The chain joins TRBV6-5 to TRBJ1-2; no firm D call. There are 19 residues in the CDR3. Per germline, CDR1 MNHEY and CDR2 SVGAGI. The V end lost 2 bases, the J end lost 5 bases, and 27 bases lay between the germline ends. The CDR3 DNA reads TGTGCCAGCAGTTACAAGAGTGGAGTGGTTGAGGGAGGGAGATATGGCTACACCTTC. Translated, it gives CASSYKSGVVEGGRYGYTF.

Of note for this clonotype: This may stem from a read error, because a much larger clone lies one nucleotide away. The chain links TRBV12-3 or TRBV12-4 to TRBJ2-1; tentatively, D is TRBD2 (5 bases). Trimming removed 2 bases at V and 11 bases at J, with 10 bases between. The CDR3 length is 12 residues. The DNA of the CDR3 is TGTGCCAGCAGTTTATCCCGGGATAAGCAGTTCTTC. Its translation is CASSLSRDKQFF.

This sequence joins TRBV7-9 and TRBJ2-5, with no clear D. The germline CDR1 and CDR2 sequences are SEHNR and FQNEAQ (reference sequence). CDR3 length: 12 residues. The V gene lost 8 bases and the J gene lost 3 bases, with 10 bases spanning the gap. The CDR3 protein is CASLRSEETQYF. The DNA for the CDR3 is TGTGCCAGCCTTCGCAGTGAAGAGACCCAGTACTTC.

This clonotype was seen just once. The V gene is TRBV20-1, the J gene TRBJ2-1, with 9 bases fitting TRBD1. Germline trimming cut 6 bases from V and 8 bases from J; bases unmatched to any gene: 17. CDR1 is DFQATT and CDR2 is SNEGSKA in the germline V gene (reference sequence). This CDR3 is 16 amino acids long. The CDR3 region is CSATSDPGQGGDEQFF. The CDR3 DNA is TGCAGTGCCACATCCGATCCGGGACAGGGAGGCGATGAGCAGTTCTTC.

This clonotype was detected ten times or more. The chain links TRBV4-3 to TRBJ1-4, with D possibly matching TRBD1 (5 bases). The CDR3 sequence is 17 residues long. Germline V gene data show CDR1 as LGHNA and CDR2 as YSLEER. The germline V and J ends were trimmed by 0 bases and 7 bases, with 18 bases remaining between them. CDR3 sequence: CASSQDLGDSMTEKLFF. Written as DNA, the CDR3 is TGCGCCAGCAGCCAAGATCTAGGAGACAGCATGACTGAAAAACTGTTTTTT.

This rearrangement joins TRBV6-1 to TRBJ1-5; 8 nucleotides agree with TRBD1. After removal of 6 bases from V and 6 bases from J, the junction contained 7 bases not matched to a gene. Germline V gene data show CDR1 as MNHNS and CDR2 as SASEGT. CDR3 size: 14 residues. DNA for the CDR3: TGTGCCAGCAGAGAGGACAGGGAGCCTCAGCCCCAGCATTTT. It translates to CASREDREPQPQHF.

The rearrangement links TRBV12-3 or TRBV12-4 to TRBJ1-5; 7 bases line up with TRBD1. V was pared by 1 base and J by 6 bases, with 3 bases of the junction left unmatched. The CDR3 is 14 amino acids. The DNA for the CDR3 is TGTGCCAGCAGTTTAGGGCAGGGGGTTCAGCCCCAGCATTTT. It codes for CASSLGQGVQPQHF.

The DNA for the CDR3 is TGTGCCAGCAGCTCGGACGGGGGAGGCGAGCAGTACTTC. Translated, it gives CASSSDGGGEQYF. The gene calls are TRBV9 and TRBJ2-7; D possibly corresponds to TRBD2 (6 bases). Trimming removed 4 bases from V and 6 bases from J, with 14 bases in between. Germline CDR1 is SGDLS and CDR2 is YYNGEE. The CDR3 is 13 amino acids.